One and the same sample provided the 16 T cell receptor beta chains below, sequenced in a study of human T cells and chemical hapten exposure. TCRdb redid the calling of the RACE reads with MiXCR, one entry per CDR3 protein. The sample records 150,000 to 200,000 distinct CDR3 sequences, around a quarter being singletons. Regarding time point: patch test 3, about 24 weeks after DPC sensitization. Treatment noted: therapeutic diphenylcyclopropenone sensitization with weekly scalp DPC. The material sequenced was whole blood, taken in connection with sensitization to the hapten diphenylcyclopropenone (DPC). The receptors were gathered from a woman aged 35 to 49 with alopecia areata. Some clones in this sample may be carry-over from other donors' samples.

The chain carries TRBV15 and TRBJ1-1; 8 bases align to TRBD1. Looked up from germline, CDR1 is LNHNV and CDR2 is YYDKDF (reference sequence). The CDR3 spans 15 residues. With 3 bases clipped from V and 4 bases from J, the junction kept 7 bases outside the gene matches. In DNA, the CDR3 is TGTGCCACCAGCAGGGTACAGGGGGTAGGCACTGAAGCTTTCTTT. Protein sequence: CATSRVQGVGTEAFF.

In nucleotides, the CDR3 is TGCGCCAGCAGATCAACAGCGAACACTGAAGCTTTCTTT. This translates into CASRSTANTEAFF. V gene TRBV5-1 combines with J gene TRBJ1-1; no firm D call. Germline V gives CDR1 SGHRS, CDR2 YFSETQ. Between the trimmed V and J ends, which lost 5 bases and 1 base, there was a span of 9 bases. This CDR3 is built from 13 residues. Using reference TRBV5-1 and TRBJ1-1 for the parts outside the CDR3, the full variable domain is KAGVTQTPRYLIKTRGQQVTLSCSPISGHRSVSWYQQTPGQGLQFLFEYFSETQRNKGNFPGRFSGRQFSNSRSEMNVSTLELGDSALYLCASRSTANTEAFFGQGTRLTVV.

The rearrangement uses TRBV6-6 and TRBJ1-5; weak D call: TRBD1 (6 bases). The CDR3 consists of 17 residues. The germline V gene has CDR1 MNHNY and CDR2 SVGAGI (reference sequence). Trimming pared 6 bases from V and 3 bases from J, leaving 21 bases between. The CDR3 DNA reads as TGTGCCAGCAGAACCGACCCACAGGGCTATATCAATCAGCCCCAGCATTTT. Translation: CASRTDPQGYINQPQHF.

CDR3 bases: TGTGCCAGCAGTCAACAGGCAGCCTCCTATGCTGGCTACACCTTC. The encoded protein is CASSQQAASYAGYTF. The chain carries TRBV7-2 and TRBJ1-2; maybe TRBD1 (5 bases). The germline V gene has CDR1 SGHTA and CDR2 FQGNSA. The CDR3 loop spans 15 amino acids. The V and J ends lost 6 bases and 7 bases respectively, with 21 bases between them.

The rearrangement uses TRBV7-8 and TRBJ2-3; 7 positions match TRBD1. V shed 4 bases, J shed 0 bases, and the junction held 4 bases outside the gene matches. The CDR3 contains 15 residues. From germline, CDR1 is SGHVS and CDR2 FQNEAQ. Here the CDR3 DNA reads TGTGCCAGCAGCTCATTCAGGGGGAGCACAGATACGCAGTATTTT. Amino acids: CASSSFRGSTDTQYF.

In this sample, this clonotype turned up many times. CDR3 protein: CASTLHGQGVYEQYF. In nucleotides, the CDR3 is TGTGCCAGCACCTTACACGGACAGGGGGTCTACGAGCAGTACTTC. This chain connects TRBV6-2 or TRBV6-3 to TRBJ2-7; 10 bases agree with TRBD1. Germline V gene data show CDR1 as MNHEY and CDR2 as SVGEGT. The CDR3 contains 15 residues. V was clipped by 7 bases and J by 3 bases; unmatched bases: 9.

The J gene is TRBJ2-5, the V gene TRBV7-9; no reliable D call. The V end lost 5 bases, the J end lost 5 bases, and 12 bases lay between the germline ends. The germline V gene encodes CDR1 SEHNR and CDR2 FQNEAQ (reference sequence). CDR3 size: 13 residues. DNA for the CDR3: TGTGCCAGCAGCCCAAGAGATCGCGAGACCCAGTACTTC. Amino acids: CASSPRDRETQYF.

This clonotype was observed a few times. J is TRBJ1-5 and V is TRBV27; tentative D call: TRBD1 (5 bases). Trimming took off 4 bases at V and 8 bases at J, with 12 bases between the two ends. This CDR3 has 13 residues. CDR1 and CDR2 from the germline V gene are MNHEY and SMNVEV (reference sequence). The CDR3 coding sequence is TGTGCCAGCAGTTGGAGGGGTGTGGAGCCCCAGCATTTT. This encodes CASSWRGVEPQHF.

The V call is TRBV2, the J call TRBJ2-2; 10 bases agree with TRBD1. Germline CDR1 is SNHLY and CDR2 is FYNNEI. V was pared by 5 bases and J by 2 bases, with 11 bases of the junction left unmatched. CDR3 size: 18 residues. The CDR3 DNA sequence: TGTGCCAGCAGTCCAATCTTCGGACAGGGGGAAAACACCGGGGAGCTGTTTTTT. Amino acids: CASSPIFGQGENTGELFF.

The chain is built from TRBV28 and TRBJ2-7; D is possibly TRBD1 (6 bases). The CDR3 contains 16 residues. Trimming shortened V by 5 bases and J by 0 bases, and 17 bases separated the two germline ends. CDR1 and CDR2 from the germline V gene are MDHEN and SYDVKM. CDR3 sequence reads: CASSTGRTDSSYEQYF. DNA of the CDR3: TGTGCCAGCAGTACCGGACGGACGGACAGCTCCTACGAGCAGTACTTC.

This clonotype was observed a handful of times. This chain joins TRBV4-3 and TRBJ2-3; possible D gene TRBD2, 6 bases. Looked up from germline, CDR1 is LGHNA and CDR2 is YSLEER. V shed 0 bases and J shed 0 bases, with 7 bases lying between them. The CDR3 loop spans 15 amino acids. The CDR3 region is CASSQEGRSTDTQYF. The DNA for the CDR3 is TGCGCCAGCAGCCAAGAAGGGAGGAGCACAGATACGCAGTATTTT.

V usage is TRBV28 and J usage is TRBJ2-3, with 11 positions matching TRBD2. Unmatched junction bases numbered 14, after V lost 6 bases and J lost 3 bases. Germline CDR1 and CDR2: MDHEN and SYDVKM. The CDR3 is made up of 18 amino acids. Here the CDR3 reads CASSQIAPGLAVTDTQYF. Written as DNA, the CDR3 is TGTGCCAGCAGCCAAATAGCCCCGGGACTAGCGGTAACAGATACGCAGTATTTT. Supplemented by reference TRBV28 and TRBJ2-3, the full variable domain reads DVKVTQSSRYLVKRTGEKVFLECVQDMDHENMFWYRQDPGLGLRLIYFSYDVKMKEKGDIPEGYSVSREKKERFSLILESASTNQTSMYLCASSQIAPGLAVTDTQYFGPGTRLTVL.

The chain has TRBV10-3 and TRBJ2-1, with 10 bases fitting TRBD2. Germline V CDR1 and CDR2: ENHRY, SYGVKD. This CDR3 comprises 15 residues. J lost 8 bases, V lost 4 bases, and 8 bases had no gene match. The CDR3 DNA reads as TGTGCCATCAGTGCGCCTAGCGGGAGTCTCGATGAGCAGTTCTTC. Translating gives CAISAPSGSLDEQFF.

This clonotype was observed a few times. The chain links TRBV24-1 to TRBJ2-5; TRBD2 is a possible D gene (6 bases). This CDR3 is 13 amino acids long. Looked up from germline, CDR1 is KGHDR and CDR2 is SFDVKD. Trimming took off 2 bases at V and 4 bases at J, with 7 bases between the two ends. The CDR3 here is CATSDSGVETQYF. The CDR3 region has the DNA TGTGCCACCAGTGATTCGGGGGTAGAGACCCAGTACTTC.

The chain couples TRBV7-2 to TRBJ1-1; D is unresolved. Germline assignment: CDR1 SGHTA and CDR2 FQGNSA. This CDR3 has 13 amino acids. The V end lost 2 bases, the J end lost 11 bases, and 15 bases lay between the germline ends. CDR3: CASSLSERIVAFF. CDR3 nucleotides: TGTGCCAGCAGCTTAAGTGAAAGGATCGTGGCTTTCTTT. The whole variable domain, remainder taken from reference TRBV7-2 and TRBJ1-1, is GAGVSQSPSNKVTEKGKDVELRCDPISGHTALYWYRQSLGQGLEFLIYFQGNSAPDKSGLPSDRFSAERTGGSVSTLTIQRTQQEDSAVYLCASSLSERIVAFFGQGTRLTVV.

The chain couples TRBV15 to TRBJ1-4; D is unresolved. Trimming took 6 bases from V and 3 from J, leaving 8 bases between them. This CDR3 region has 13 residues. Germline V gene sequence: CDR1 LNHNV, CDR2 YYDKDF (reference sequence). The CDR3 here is CATRGFSNEKLFF. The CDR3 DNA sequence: TGTGCCACCAGGGGATTTTCTAATGAAAAACTGTTTTTT.